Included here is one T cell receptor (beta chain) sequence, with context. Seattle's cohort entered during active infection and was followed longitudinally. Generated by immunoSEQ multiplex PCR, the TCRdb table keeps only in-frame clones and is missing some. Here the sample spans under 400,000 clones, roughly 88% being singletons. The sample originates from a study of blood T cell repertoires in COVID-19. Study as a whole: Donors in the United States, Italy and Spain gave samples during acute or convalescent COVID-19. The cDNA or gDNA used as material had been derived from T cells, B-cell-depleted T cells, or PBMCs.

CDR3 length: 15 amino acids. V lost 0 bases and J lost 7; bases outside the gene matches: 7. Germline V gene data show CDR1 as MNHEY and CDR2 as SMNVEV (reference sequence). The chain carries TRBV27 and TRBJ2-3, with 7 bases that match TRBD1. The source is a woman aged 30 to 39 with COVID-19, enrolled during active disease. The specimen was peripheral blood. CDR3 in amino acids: CASSLSVQGLYTQYF. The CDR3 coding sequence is TGTGCCAGCAGTTTATCGGTACAGGGGTTGTATACGCAGTATTTT.